This T cell receptor beta chain was recovered during a study of cytomegalovirus exposure and HLA in healthy donors (dated by TCRdb to the late 2010s). Regarding the research as a whole: In an earlier analysis of 550 to 750 of the donors, 276 Gb of sequence data and 100 million or so unique TCR beta sequences from about 179 million T cells were reported. An earlier analysis of more than 450 of the donors used high-throughput TCR beta sequencing to judge whether each TCR beta V gene segment behaved as functional or pseudogenic. Roughly 300 gigabases of sequencing data and 70 million to 100 million unique TCR sequences were included in an early release covering about 700 HLA-typed donors. Every repertoire in the discovery cohort had been generated on one and the same sequencing platform. Because of strong linkage in the cohort, a few DR-DQ haplotypes were treated as single units for association and clustering. A later genetic analysis used genome-wide SNP genotypes for about 60% of the 666 donors, treating that subset as a discovery cohort. The study aimed to test whether cataloging public T cell receptors could reveal signatures of past pathogen exposure. Across about 370 genotyped donors of the cohort, an average of approximately 220,000 unique TCR beta nucleotide sequences per donor were sequenced, and roughly a sixth of those sequences were non-productive. Using immunosequencing, the study profiled T cell repertoires from about 620 subjects and related those repertoires to cytomegalovirus serostatus. To study patterns of TCR occurrence, a later analysis re-analyzed previously published TCR beta repertoires from just over 650 donors and added high-resolution HLA genotyping. To predict cytomegalovirus infection status, the study brought together high-throughput TCR immunosequencing, statistical association of individual TCRs with disease status, and machine learning. A separate validation cohort of approximately 130 different subjects was used in addition to the roughly 670-subject first cohort. Rather than using new phenotypic data, the later analysis identified candidate immune exposures from TCR beta sequences and from how often those sequences occurred across donors. Donor age, sex, ethnicity and CMV serostatus were compiled together with the repertoire data. Class I and class II HLA loci were covered by the typing at four-digit resolution. Typing coverage differed by locus: A, B, C, DRB1 and DQB1 were typed in roughly 620-640 donors, DQA1 in about 510, DPA1 in over 600, and DPB1 in 400 to 490. Of the roughly 430 genotyped donors, over 70% fell in the genetic ancestry cluster associated with self-reported Caucasian donors. Summary of the overall study and its limitations: In a later genetic analysis, fewer N-insertions in productive TCRs were reported among donors in an Asian-associated ancestry cluster than the approximately 710-donor mean. V-gene and J-gene trimming of TCR beta chains was associated with a missense DCLRE1C variant in a later genetic analysis, and the association was replicated in an independent cohort. A few of the identified cytomegalovirus-associated TCR beta chains were confirmed in vitro to be specific for cytomegalovirus antigens. In this cohort, only TCR beta chains were sequenced, and detectable features were limited by the absence of alpha or paired-chain data. Most TCR sequences were observed very rarely across donors, whereas some public TCRs were present in many individuals. In a later analysis, the rate of TCR association differed among HLA loci, with DRB1 alleles having the most associated TCRs and HLA-C alleles having the fewest. A further reported finding was that TCR beta sequences accurately predicted the HLA-A and HLA-B alleles for most subjects in the first cohort. Compared with equally common non-associated chains, HLA-associated TCR beta chains in a later analysis were more clonally expanded and had lower generation probabilities. A later analysis found that most CMV-associated TCR beta chains appeared HLA-restricted, with HLA associations seemingly driven largely by CMV exposure. Specific HLA alleles were associated with 15,000 to 20,000 TCR beta sequences at a false discovery rate of 0.05 in a later analysis. A cluster of highly shared sequence variants was judged likely to represent a technical artifact of the sequencing pipeline. The 87-base-pair reads could not distinguish some IMGT-functional V segments, including TRBV6-2 and TRBV6-3, so those segments were excluded. Broadly in line with IMGT annotations, most TCR beta V segments showed up in productive rearrangements about 87% or about 30% of the time in an earlier analysis of approximately 640 of the donors. About 17 rarely observed V segments, including chromosome 9 orphons, were excluded from the earlier analysis of 550 to 700 of the donors because counts were too low. Cytomegalovirus status was reported to be diagnosed by the classifier with high specificity and sensitivity in both the original and validation cohorts. The study gave a list of 150 to 200 TCR beta chains associated with cytomegalovirus. According to the authors, the approach could potentially be generalized to other disease states and immunological phenotypes. CMV serostatus was the only immune exposure information available for the cohort. Because some donors lacked HLA typing at each locus, the association tests relied only on the typed subset. Correlated functional status among segregating V segments might reflect linkage disequilibrium, but an unknown experimental factor could not be ruled out. In a later analysis, several top co-occurrence clusters were reported to appear linked to parvovirus B19, influenza, CMV and Epstein-Barr virus. Roughly uniform sequencing depth across donors was assumed in presence/absence analyses, although this assumption may not hold. When HLA alleles, especially DR and DQ, strongly co-occurred, TCR associations were difficult to assign to individual alleles.

The receptor library was made with the immunoSEQ multiplex PCR assay. A mixture of 60 forward primers for TCR Vbeta segments and 13 reverse primers for TCR Jbeta segments was used in the multiplex PCR. The CDR3 region of rearranged TCR beta genes was amplified from genomic DNA with a multiplex PCR assay. The Illumina HiSeq System was used to sequence the amplified TCR beta libraries as 87-base-pair reads. The original pipeline was this. A later analysis tallied 70 million to 100 million unique TCR beta chains across the 660 or so repertoires, and 10 million to 11 million of those chains were shared by two or more donors. To remove PCR and sequencing errors, raw reads were error-corrected and collapsed into unique sequences using a nearest-neighbor algorithm that merged closely related sequences. CDR3 sequences were aligned to IMGT reference sequences to assign V, D and J gene segments. For a sequence to be retained, a match of at least six nucleotides to both a V gene segment and a J gene segment was required. Rearrangements were called productive when the CDR3 lacked stop codons and stayed in frame with V and J; all others were non-productive. CDR3 was defined by IMGT convention, running from the second conserved V-encoded cysteine to the conserved J-encoded phenylalanine. The earlier analysis of 500 to 650 of the donors excluded any sequence lacking an unambiguous match to a single V gene segment. An earlier analysis of almost 600 of the donors classified V segments as functional when productive rearrangements were above 56.7% and as segregating when the standard deviation between donors was above 5%. A statistical classification framework was developed to diagnose cytomegalovirus status using the catalog of TCR beta chain sequences. A later analysis assigned V and J genes by comparing TCR nucleotide sequences with IMGT/GENE-DB human TR gene sequences. A later analysis assigned CDR3 sequences and most-parsimonious VDJ recombination scenarios with the TCRdist pipeline. In a later analysis, every TCR beta chain was defined by the combination of its CDR3 amino acid sequence and its V-gene family, and reads without a unique V-gene family were dropped. In a later analysis, 450 to 600 highly shared, low-generation-probability nucleotide sequences were removed to address suspected cross-contamination and a sequencing artifact. For each public chain, a later analysis derived a clonal expansion index from normalized ranks of inferred template counts within each repertoire. Generation probabilities in a later analysis came from a VDJ recombination model fitted to out-of-frame rearrangements, and those results were checked against IGoR. Hypergeometric tests were used in a later analysis to score TCR-TCR, TCR-HLA and TCR-CMV co-occurrence, with a repertoire-size bias correction applied to the TCR pairs. In a later analysis, false discovery rates were estimated by permuting HLA or CMV assignments 20 times. A later analysis grouped co-occurring TCRs with DBSCAN, adding TCRdist sequence similarity when clustering within HLA-allele-positive subsets. Repertoires with fewer than 30,000 or more than 120,000 public chains, plus five repertoires with anomalous nucleotide sharing, were excluded from co-occurrence clustering. In its TCRdb copy, this immuneACCESS table keeps in-frame sequences only and misses some clones. Where compared with another copy, unresolved V genes explain less than half of these, and the others have no known cause. V, J and clone size are taken as reported in that table, and D and trimming were inferred from the DNA itself. The sample includes about 150,000 clones, with around 72% observed a single time. The top ten constitute 1.3% to 1.5% of the sample.

Remarks on this clone: Which antigen it targets is not known. Nothing much larger sits one base from this clone, and base qualities are not available.

CDR1 SGHTA and CDR2 FQGNSA are derived from the germline V gene. Spanning cysteine to phenylalanine, the CDR3 consists of 15 amino acids. CDR3 DNA is the only sequence kept; it has 45 bases, read in frame from the first base. V sheds 0 bases and J sheds 0 bases, leaving 7 bases between their ends. In total, 630 or so healthy bone marrow donors made up the cohort. At the time of sampling, all cohort members were nominally healthy, though unrecorded immune exposures were likely present. The donor was CMV seronegative and was included in the group of about 350 seronegative cohort members. A peripheral blood sample was collected from each donor, and TCR beta sequencing was performed on peripheral blood mononuclear cells. Genomic DNA was extracted from the blood cell samples with the Qiagen DNeasy Blood Extraction Kit.

The sequenced sample consisted of PBMCs. The clonotype originates from a man between 18 and 35 years old in good health and CMV-seronegative. The chain joins TRBV7-2 to TRBJ2-3; the best D guess is TRBD1, with 5 bases matching. The DNA sequence is TGTGCCAGCAGCTTAGCGGGGCTAAGCACAGATACGCAGTATTTT. Its translation is CASSLAGLSTDTQYF.